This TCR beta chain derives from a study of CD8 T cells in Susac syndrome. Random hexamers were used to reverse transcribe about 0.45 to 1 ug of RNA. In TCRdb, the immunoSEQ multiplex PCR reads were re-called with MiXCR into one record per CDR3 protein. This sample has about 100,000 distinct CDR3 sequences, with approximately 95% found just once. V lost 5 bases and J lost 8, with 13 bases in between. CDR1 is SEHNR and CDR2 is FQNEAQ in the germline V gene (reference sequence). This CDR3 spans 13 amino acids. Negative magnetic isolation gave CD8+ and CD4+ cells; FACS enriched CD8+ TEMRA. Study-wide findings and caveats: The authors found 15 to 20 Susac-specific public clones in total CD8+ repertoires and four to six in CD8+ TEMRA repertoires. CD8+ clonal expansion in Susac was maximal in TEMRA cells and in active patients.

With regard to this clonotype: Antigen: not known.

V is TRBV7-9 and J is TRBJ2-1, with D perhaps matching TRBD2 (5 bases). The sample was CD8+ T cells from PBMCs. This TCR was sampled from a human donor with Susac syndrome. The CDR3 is CASSPAGGHEQFF. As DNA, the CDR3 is TGTGCCAGCAGCCCCGCCGGAGGCCATGAGCAGTTCTTC.